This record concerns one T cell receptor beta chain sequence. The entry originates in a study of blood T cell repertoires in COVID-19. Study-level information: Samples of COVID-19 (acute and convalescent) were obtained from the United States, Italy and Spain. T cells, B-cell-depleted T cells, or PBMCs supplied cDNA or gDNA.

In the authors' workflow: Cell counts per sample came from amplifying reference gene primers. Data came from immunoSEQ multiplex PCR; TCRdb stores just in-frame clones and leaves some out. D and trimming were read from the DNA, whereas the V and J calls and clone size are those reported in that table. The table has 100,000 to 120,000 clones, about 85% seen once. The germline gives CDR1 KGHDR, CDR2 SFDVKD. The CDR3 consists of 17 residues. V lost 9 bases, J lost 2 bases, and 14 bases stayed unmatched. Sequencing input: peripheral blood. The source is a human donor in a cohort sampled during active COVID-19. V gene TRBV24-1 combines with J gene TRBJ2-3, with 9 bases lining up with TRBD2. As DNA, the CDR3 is TGTGCCACCCGACTAGCGGAAAGCCGAGGGGTCACAGATACGCAGTATTTT. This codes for CATRLAESRGVTDTQYF.